The 21 T cell receptor beta chains listed next were all sequenced from one sample in a study of blood T cell repertoires in COVID-19. Produced via immunoSEQ multiplex PCR; TCRdb's table is partial and in-frame only. The data hold around 150,000 clones, with roughly 84% observed a single time. The source material was peripheral blood. Receptor source: a man aged 25-40 years with COVID-19, enrolled during active disease.

This clone appeared a single time. The V gene is TRBV7-2, the J gene TRBJ2-7; D unresolved. This CDR3 region has 14 residues. Germline-derived CDR1 and CDR2 are SGHTA and FQGNSA. The V end lost 5 bases, the J end lost 1 base, and 12 bases lay between the germline ends. CDR3: CASSHNPNSYEQYF. The CDR3 region has the DNA TGTGCCAGCAGCCACAATCCAAATTCCTACGAGCAGTACTTC.

V gene TRBV5-6 combines with J gene TRBJ2-1; TRBD1 aligns across 9 bases. The CDR3 runs 16 residues. Germline loops: CDR1 SGHDT, CDR2 YYEEEE. V shed 3 bases, J shed 2 bases, and the junction held 6 bases outside the gene matches. The CDR3 coding sequence is TGTGCCAGCAGCTCACCGGGACAGGGAGCCTACAATGAGCAGTTCTTC. Its translation: CASSSPGQGAYNEQFF.

This sequence joins TRBV27 and TRBJ2-1, with 11 positions matching TRBD2. CDR1 is MNHEY and CDR2 is SMNVEV in the germline V gene (reference sequence). V gave up 3 bases and J gave up 9 bases; unmatched junction bases: 7. The CDR3 length is 15 residues. CDR3 nucleotide sequence: TGTGCCAGCAGTTTTGGTAGCGGGAGGGTGGTTGAGCAGTTCTTC. This sequence encodes CASSFGSGRVVEQFF.

V usage is TRBV18 and J usage is TRBJ1-5; maybe TRBD1 (6 bases). CDR1 is KGHSH, CDR2 LQKENI, per germline. V lost 6 bases to trimming and J lost 3 bases, with 12 bases between them. The CDR3 sequence is 14 residues long. The CDR3 coding sequence is TGTGCCAGCTCGCCCCCAGGGGCCAATCAGCCCCAGCATTTT. Encoded protein: CASSPPGANQPQHF.

This sequence joins TRBV28 and TRBJ1-1; TRBD1 matches at 7 bases. CDR1 is MDHEN and CDR2 is SYDVKM in the germline V gene. V lost 5 bases to trimming and J lost 3 bases; unmatched junction nucleotides: 3. The CDR3 length is 13 residues. CDR3 amino acids: CASSPDRDTEAFF. The CDR3 region has the DNA TGTGCCAGCAGTCCTGACAGGGACACTGAAGCTTTCTTT.

The chain employs TRBV18 and TRBJ1-2; TRBD1 aligns across 9 bases. Trimming took 0 bases from V and 8 from J; bases not matched to a gene: 7. CDR1 is KGHSH and CDR2 is LQKENI in the germline V gene. This CDR3 region has 15 residues. The CDR3 loop is CASSPPNRGQGGYTF. As DNA, the CDR3 is TGTGCCAGCTCACCACCGAACAGGGGGCAGGGGGGCTACACCTTC.

The chain joins TRBV5-5 to TRBJ1-2; 8 positions agree with TRBD1. The trim removed 4 bases at V and 2 bases at J, leaving 4 bases unmatched. The CDR3 loop spans 14 amino acids. Germline CDR1 SGHKS, CDR2 YYEKEE (reference sequence). For the CDR3, the DNA is TGTGCCAGCAGCCAGACAGGGGAAAACTATGGCTACACCTTC. Its translation: CASSQTGENYGYTF.

This chain joins TRBV7-9 and TRBJ2-7; 7 positions agree with TRBD2. The CDR3 is 16 residues long. V gave up 5 bases and J gave up 6 bases; unmatched junction bases: 16. Looked up from germline, CDR1 is SEHNR and CDR2 is FQNEAQ (reference sequence). The chain's CDR3 is CASSSWEGGVKGEQYF. CDR3 coding DNA: TGTGCCAGCAGCAGCTGGGAGGGTGGCGTAAAGGGCGAGCAGTACTTC.

This rearrangement joins TRBV9 to TRBJ2-7; a possible D gene is TRBD2 (6 bases). Germline values: CDR1 SGDLS, CDR2 YYNGEE. The CDR3 is 14 residues long. Deletions cut 4 bases from V and 6 bases from J, with 17 bases between. Here the CDR3 reads CASSPGSGGREQYF. CDR3 sequence (DNA): TGTGCCAGCAGCCCGGGATCCGGGGGTCGCGAGCAGTACTTC.

This clone was detected only once. J is TRBJ2-2 and V is TRBV28; maybe TRBD1 (6 bases). V dropped 4 bases and J dropped 4 bases, with 16 bases sitting between them. The CDR3 extends over 16 amino acids. Germline V gene sequence: CDR1 MDHEN, CDR2 SYDVKM. The CDR3 loop reads CASSSGQGSGTGELFF. DNA of the CDR3: TGTGCCAGCAGTTCAGGGCAGGGGTCGGGCACCGGGGAGCTGTTTTTT. Filled out from reference TRBV28 and TRBJ2-2, the complete variable domain reads DVKVTQSSRYLVKRTGEKVFLECVQDMDHENMFWYRQDPGLGLRLIYFSYDVKMKEKGDIPEGYSVSREKKERFSLILESASTNQTSMYLCASSSGQGSGTGELFFGEGSRLTVL.

The chain uses TRBV9 and TRBJ1-1; TRBD1 might be the D (6 bases). The V end lost 4 bases, the J end lost 0 bases, and 13 bases lay between the germline ends. From germline, CDR1 is SGDLS and CDR2 YYNGEE. The CDR3 extends over 15 amino acids. Here the CDR3 reads CASSPPGTLNTEAFF. The CDR3 nucleotides are TGTGCCAGCAGCCCCCCGGGGACACTGAACACTGAAGCTTTCTTT.

The J gene is TRBJ1-1, the V gene TRBV2; D unresolved. The germline V gene encodes CDR1 SNHLY and CDR2 FYNNEI. The CDR3 sequence is 14 residues long. V was shortened by 8 bases and J by 3 bases, with 16 bases between the two germline ends. The DNA of the CDR3 is TGTGCCAGCGGGCGGGGTACCGCTTACACTGAAGCTTTCTTT. Translated, it gives CASGRGTAYTEAFF.

To note about this clone: At one end the junction does not follow the germline gene, possibly because of a read error. The chain combines TRBV7-7 with TRBJ2-7, with D possibly being TRBD1 (5 bases). Germline V gene sequence: CDR1 SSHAT, CDR2 FNYEAQ (reference sequence). This CDR3 region has 14 residues. The CDR3 reads CASSLYLDSYEQYF. CDR3 sequence (DNA): TGTGCTAGCAGCTTATACCTCGACAGCTACGAGCAGTACTTC.

CDR3 protein: CASSVARNTGELFF. CDR3 DNA sequence: TGTGCCAGCAGCGTAGCCAGGAACACCGGGGAGCTGTTTTTT. J is TRBJ2-2 and V is TRBV9; D unclear. The germline V and J ends were trimmed by 0 bases and 1 base, with 4 bases remaining between them. Germline assignment: CDR1 SGDLS and CDR2 YYNGEE. The CDR3 has 14 residues.

V usage is TRBV29-1 and J usage is TRBJ2-4, with a possible D match to TRBD1 (6 bases). Trimming shortened V by 4 bases and J by 6 bases, and 10 bases separated the two germline ends. The germline V gene encodes CDR1 SQVTM and CDR2 ANQGSEA. This CDR3 comprises 12 residues. The DNA of the CDR3 is TGCAGCGTTGCAGGGGCGGGAAACATTCAGTACTTC. As protein: CSVAGAGNIQYF.

V and J are TRBV24-1 and TRBJ1-2; TRBD1 aligns across 9 bases. The CDR3 loop spans 16 amino acids. V shed 2 bases and J 6 bases; nucleotides not matched to a gene: 9. The germline V gene encodes CDR1 KGHDR and CDR2 SFDVKD. The DNA for the CDR3 is TGTGCCACCAGTGATTCTACAGGGGGCCGTCAAGATGGCTACACCTTC. It translates to CATSDSTGGRQDGYTF.

The chain has TRBV18 and TRBJ1-2, with 8 nucleotides matching TRBD1. This CDR3 is built from 15 residues. The J segment lost 8 bases and the V segment lost 6 bases, leaving 14 bases of the junction unmatched. Germline V gene sequence: CDR1 KGHSH, CDR2 LQKENI. DNA for the CDR3: TGTGCCAGCTCCCTAACGGACAGGGCGGCAAGCGGCTACACCTTC. The encoded protein is CASSLTDRAASGYTF.

This sequence joins TRBV11-2 and TRBJ2-7, with D unresolved. The germline gives CDR1 SGHAT, CDR2 FQNNGV. This CDR3 contains 13 residues. V lost 0 bases, J lost 3 bases, and 6 bases lay in between. This chain's CDR3 is CASSLDRVYEQYF. CDR3 DNA sequence: TGTGCCAGCAGCTTAGATCGCGTCTACGAGCAGTACTTC.

The gene calls are TRBV19 and TRBJ2-3; a weak D match, TRBD1 (6 bases). This CDR3 comprises 14 residues. V was clipped by 6 bases and J by 5 bases, with 15 bases between them. The germline gives CDR1 LNHDA, CDR2 SQIVND (reference sequence). CDR3 DNA: TGTGCCAGTAGACACAGGGTCGATAGAGATACGCAGTATTTT. Translating gives CASRHRVDRDTQYF.

CDR3 DNA: TGTGCCAGTAGTATAGGGGCGGGGGACTCCTACGAGCAGTACTTC. It codes for CASSIGAGDSYEQYF. The rearrangement uses TRBV19 and TRBJ2-7, with 7 positions matching TRBD2. The germline V gene has CDR1 LNHDA and CDR2 SQIVND (reference sequence). CDR3 size: 15 residues. Germline trimming cut 1 base from V and 0 bases from J; bases unmatched to any gene: 3.

The V gene is TRBV27, the J gene TRBJ1-4; D gene ambiguous. Germline assignment: CDR1 MNHEY and CDR2 SMNVEV (reference sequence). This CDR3 has 15 residues. V was clipped by 0 bases and J by 2 bases, with 7 bases between them. The CDR3 here is CASSLSTGTNEKLFF. The CDR3 region has the DNA TGTGCCAGCAGTTTATCGACCGGGACTAATGAAAAACTGTTTTTT.